The next 22 T cell receptor beta chains were all read from a single sample in a study of T cells in women clearing cervical HPV infection. Some clones are missing from TCRdb's copy, which holds only in-frame ones; the method was immunoSEQ multiplex PCR. In all, the sample yields about 20,000 clones. The source material was blood buffy coat. The receptors shown here come from a woman aged 18 to 75 with a cervical HPV16 infection that either progressed to CIN3+ or cleared (not recorded which).

In regard to this clone: The read comes to an end 3 residues before the CDR3 does, leaving the germline J gene to fill in the end. J is TRBJ1-4 and V is TRBV20-1; tentative D call: TRBD1 (5 bases). CDR3 length equals 14 residues. The germline CDR1 and CDR2 sequences are DFQATT and SNEGSKA (reference sequence). Trimming pared 2 bases from V and 4 bases from J, leaving 11 bases between. The CDR3 loop is CSARRDLFNEKLFF. CDR3 DNA (partial): TGCAGTGCTAGAAGGGACTTGTTTAATGAAAAA.

About this clone itself: Read sequence stops 3 residues before the CDR3 end, and the germline J gene provides the missing end. The chain links TRBV10-1 to TRBJ1-5, with D hard to call. Germline V gives CDR1 WNHNN, CDR2 SYGVQD (reference sequence). CDR3 size: 14 residues. Trimming cost V 2 bases and J 5 bases, with 10 bases left between them. The CDR3 sequence: CASSEAGADQPQHF. CDR3 DNA (partial): TGCGCCAGCAGTGAGGCAGGAGCTGATCAGCCC.

A word on this clone: The junction departs from germline at one end; a sequencing error may be responsible. The observed sequence ends 3 residues before the CDR3 terminus, with the missing tail filled in from the germline J gene. The chain carries TRBV10-3 and TRBJ1-2, with TRBD1 matching 7 bases. CDR1 is ENHRY, CDR2 SYGVKD, per germline. The CDR3 has 14 residues. The sequenced part of the CDR3 DNA is TGTGCCGTCAGTTACCTCGGGACAGAAGATGGC. Translated: CAVSYLGTEDG. The whole CDR3 reads CAVSYLGTEDGYTF.

A note on this clone: One junction end disagrees with the germline gene, perhaps due to a read error. The read ends 3 residues early relative to the CDR3; the germline J gene fills the gap. The gene calls are TRBV7-9 and TRBJ1-1; 8 positions agree with TRBD1. The germline V gene has CDR1 SEHNR and CDR2 FQNEAQ (reference sequence). The CDR3 runs to 14 residues. The CDR3 bases that were read are TGTGTCAGCAGCACCCAGGGGGCGCAGACTGAA. Translation: CVSSTQGAQTE. The full CDR3 is CVSSTQGAQTEAFF.

To note about this clone: Coverage ceases 3 residues before the CDR3 finishes, and the germline J gene fills in the end. The chain is built from TRBV6-4 and TRBJ1-2; 7 nucleotides line up with TRBD1. The CDR3 has 13 amino acids. CDR1 MRHNA and CDR2 SNTAGT come from the germline V gene. The CDR3 bases that were read are TGTGCCAGCAGTGACTCGATCAGGGGGGGC. Translation: CASSDSIRGG. The complete CDR3 protein is CASSDSIRGGYTF.

About this clone itself: The read halts 3 residues ahead of the CDR3 end, with the missing end drawn from the germline J gene. The chain uses TRBV6-2 or TRBV6-3 and TRBJ2-3; the D gene is possibly TRBD2 (6 bases). This CDR3 comprises 11 residues. The V gene's germline CDR1 is MNHEY and CDR2 SVGEGT. The CDR3 loop is CASTSGETQYF. The CDR3 DNA, read in part, is TGTGCCAGCACCTCGGGGGAGACG.

As concerns this clone: The read gets to within 3 residues of the CDR3 end, and the germline J gene fills in the rest. This sequence joins TRBV20-1 and TRBJ1-1; 7 bases align to TRBD1. Germline CDR1 and CDR2: DFQATT and SNEGSKA (reference sequence). The CDR3 totals 15 residues. V dropped 1 base and J dropped 0; count of bases not matched to a gene: 5. The sequenced CDR3 bases are TGCAGTGCTAGAGGACAGGGCCCCTTGAACACTGAA. Amino acid sequence: CSARGQGPLNTE. The entire CDR3 is CSARGQGPLNTEAFF.

On this clone itself: The read ends 3 residues shy of where the CDR3 ends; the end is completed using the germline J gene. V usage is TRBV30 and J usage is TRBJ2-3; D may be TRBD1 (6 bases). Germline CDR1 is GTSNPN and CDR2 is SVGIG (reference sequence). The CDR3 spans 13 residues. The DNA read from the CDR3 is TGTGCCTGGAGTGTACAGGGTAGGCAGCCG. It translates to CAWSVQGRQP. The full CDR3 is CAWSVQGRQPQYF.

CDR3 in amino acids: CSVTPVLAVDTQYF. The covered CDR3 bases are TGCAGCGTTACCCCGGTTCTAGCGGTAGATACG. The chain uses TRBV29-1 and TRBJ2-3; 7 bases are a match to TRBD2. The read ends 3 residues early relative to the CDR3; the germline J gene fills the gap. CDR1 is SQVTM and CDR2 is ANQGSEA in the germline V gene. The CDR3 loop spans 14 amino acids. The V gene end was trimmed by 5 bases and the J gene end by 5 bases; junction bases not matched to a gene: 10.

Regarding this clone: The sequenced fragment ends 3 residues before the CDR3 boundary, so the rest is inferred from the germline J gene. J is TRBJ2-7 and V is TRBV7-2; 11 nucleotides agree with TRBD2. The CDR3 spans 14 residues. The V gene's germline CDR1 is SGHTA and CDR2 FQGNSA. The V and J ends lost 8 bases and 4 bases, in that order; junction bases with no gene match: 7. CDR3 DNA (partial): TGTGCCAGCGTCCTCGGGACTAGCGGTTACGAG. This gives the protein CASVLGTSGYE. The whole CDR3 protein reads CASVLGTSGYEQYF.

A note on this clone: The read finishes 3 residues shy of the CDR3 end, and the germline J gene is used to complete it. The chain couples TRBV7-7 to TRBJ1-1; D is perhaps TRBD1 (5 bases). In germline, CDR1 is SSHAT, CDR2 FNYEAQ (reference sequence). The CDR3 loop spans 14 amino acids. The DNA read from the CDR3 is TGTGCCAGCAGCCCCATGGGGGGAGAAGAGACA. It specifies CASSPMGGEET. The full CDR3 reads CASSPMGGEETAFF.

A word on this clone: The CDR3 end falls 3 residues outside the read, so it is completed with the germline J gene. This chain connects TRBV19 to TRBJ1-2; no firm D call. Germline V lookup: CDR1 LNHDA, CDR2 SQIVND (reference sequence). The CDR3 runs 15 residues. The CDR3 is CASSIFGGSGNDYTF. The sequenced part of the CDR3 DNA is TGTGCCAGTAGTATTTTCGGCGGGAGTGGGAATGAC.

To note about this clone: The read terminates 3 residues ahead of where the CDR3 ends, so the germline J gene completes it. The chain employs TRBV7-2 and TRBJ1-5; D possibly corresponds to TRBD1 (5 bases). This CDR3 contains 15 residues. Germline V gene data show CDR1 as SGHTA and CDR2 as FQGNSA. Trimming pared 5 bases from V and 3 bases from J, leaving 14 bases between. The CDR3 bases that were read are TGTGCCAGCAGCCGGGGCGGGGACCCCAATCAGCCC. Translated: CASSRGGDPNQP. The entire CDR3 is CASSRGGDPNQPQHF.

As concerns this clone: One end of the junction does not line up with germline, which may come from a read error. The read terminates 3 residues before the CDR3 end, so the remaining end is supplied by the germline J gene. This chain joins TRBV4-2 and TRBJ2-2, with D maybe TRBD1 (8 bases). CDR1 is LGHNA and CDR2 is YNFKEQ in the germline V gene. The CDR3 extends over 15 amino acids. The CDR3 spells CASSQDRTGRVELFF. Partial CDR3 DNA: TGCGCCAGCAGCCAAGACCGGACAGGGAGGGTTGAG.

Remarks on this clone: Germline is not matched at one junction end, which may reflect a read error. With the read ending 3 residues before the CDR3 end, the germline J gene is used to fill in that end. The chain has TRBV4-2 and TRBJ1-3; D is ambiguous. The CDR3 covers 14 residues. The germline gives CDR1 LGHNA, CDR2 YNFKEQ. The CDR3 region is CASSQDTRGNTIYF. The sequenced part of the CDR3 DNA is TGCGCCAGCAGCCAAGATACACGCGGAAACACC.

Details on this clone: The CDR3 goes on 3 residues after the read ends, and that part is filled in from the germline J gene. The chain employs TRBV5-1 and TRBJ2-3, with D hard to call. In germline, CDR1 is SGHRS, CDR2 YFSETQ. The CDR3 has 12 residues. Trimming removed 4 bases from V and 4 bases from J, with 7 bases in between. CDR3 bases read: TGCGCCAGCAGCGTCGTCGCAGATACG. This gives the protein CASSVVADT. The full CDR3 sequence reads CASSVVADTQYF.

Comment on this clone: The read ends 3 residues early relative to the CDR3; the germline J gene fills the gap. The chain couples TRBV7-2 to TRBJ2-3; 7 nucleotides align to TRBD1. The CDR3 contains 14 residues. CDR1 and CDR2 from the germline V gene are SGHTA and FQGNSA. The CDR3 bases that were read are TGTGCCAGCAGCTCCACAGGGGCAGGTCAGCCG. Amino acids: CASSSTGAGQP. The entire CDR3 protein reads CASSSTGAGQPQYF.

As for this clone: The read halts 3 residues ahead of the CDR3 end, with the missing end drawn from the germline J gene. V usage is TRBV5-4 and J usage is TRBJ2-7; 7 positions agree with TRBD1. Germline values: CDR1 SGHNT, CDR2 YYREEE (reference sequence). The V gene end was trimmed by 4 bases and the J gene end by 3 bases; junction bases not matched to a gene: 4. The CDR3 has 13 residues. The sequenced CDR3 bases are TGTGCCAGCAGCAGGGGACAGATCTACGAG. This encodes CASSRGQIYE. The full CDR3 is CASSRGQIYEQYF.

CDR3 DNA (partial): TGTGCCAGCGGACCGACCGGGACAGCCAAAGAGACC. Its translation is CASGPTGTAKET. The whole CDR3 is CASGPTGTAKETQYF. The chain couples TRBV19 to TRBJ2-5, with 7 bases lining up with TRBD1. The CDR3 goes on 3 residues after the read ends, and that part is filled in from the germline J gene. The CDR3 is 15 amino acids. The germline V gene has CDR1 LNHDA and CDR2 SQIVND (reference sequence). Losses at the gene ends were 9 bases for V and 3 bases for J; bases not matched to a gene: 13.

A word on this clone: The read terminates 3 residues before the CDR3 end, so the remaining end is supplied by the germline J gene. The chain recombines TRBV10-3 with TRBJ2-1; D gene ambiguous. The germline CDR1 and CDR2 sequences are ENHRY and SYGVKD. CDR3 size: 11 residues. Between the trimmed V and J ends, which lost 3 bases and 8 bases, there was a span of 5 bases. CDR3 loop: CAISDRDEQFF. The part of the CDR3 DNA that was read is TGTGCCATCAGTGACCGGGATGAG.

In regard to this clone: The CDR3 extends 3 residues past the end of the read, so its final part is completed from the germline J gene. The chain couples TRBV19 to TRBJ1-6; D gene ambiguous. The CDR3 loop spans 13 amino acids. Germline CDR1 LNHDA, CDR2 SQIVND (reference sequence). V lost 8 bases to trimming and J lost 0 bases, with 5 bases between them. The covered CDR3 bases are TGTGCCAGTCGTCTCTCCTATAATTCACCC. Amino acids: CASRLSYNSP. In full, the CDR3 reads CASRLSYNSPLHF.

Note on this clone: The read halts 3 residues ahead of the CDR3 end, with the missing end drawn from the germline J gene. This chain links TRBV20-1 with TRBJ2-2, with D perhaps matching TRBD1 (5 bases). The CDR3 has 14 amino acids. Per germline, CDR1 DFQATT and CDR2 SNEGSKA (reference sequence). V lost 3 bases and J lost 3, with 11 bases in between. CDR3 residues: CSASREPYTGELFF. The DNA read from the CDR3 is TGCAGTGCTAGCAGGGAACCGTACACCGGGGAG.